This TCR beta chain was sequenced for a study of blood T cells in healthy people across ages. General study points: Donor CMV status, an unknown factor, possibly confounded changes in expanded clonotypes.

V lost 0 bases, J lost 7 bases, and 21 bases lay in between. The CDR3 is 16 residues long. Germline CDR1 reads SQVTM; CDR2 reads ANQGSEA. This clonotype was picked up many times. Its matching antigen is unknown. Alongside a J-beta primer mix, a sample-barcoded 5' primer served in a second PCR lasting roughly 6 to 12 cycles. Every sample returned 2.5 million or more CDR3-containing paired-end reads. TCRdb ran MiXCR on the 5' RACE reads and lists one entry per CDR3 protein. The sample holds around 900,000 distinct CDR3 sequences; about 28% are singletons and the top ten take 17%. The gene calls are TRBV29-1 and TRBJ1-2; D is ambiguous. The TCR comes from a woman of 80 years or more in good health. Sample: blood. CDR3 nucleotide sequence: TGCAGCGTTGAAGATAGAAAGACCCCCCGCCGGGGTGGCTACACCTTC. It encodes CSVEDRKTPRRGGYTF.